A selection of T cell receptor beta chains follows, all from one sample in a study of cytomegalovirus exposure and HLA in healthy donors. Only in-frame clones appear in the TCRdb table, and some are missing; sequencing was by immunoSEQ multiplex PCR. The sample includes around 130,000 clones, approximately 8.8% of them seen just once. What was sequenced was PBMCs. Every receptor here comes from a man in his forties or fifties in good health and CMV-seronegative. CDR3s include the opening cysteine and the closing phenylalanine or tryptophan. The D gene is left open where the match is weak. Not all rows give a size; the values are once, few, many and, for expanded clones, a class.

few,TRBJ2-3,.,TRBV20-1,CSARVRDTQYF,TGCAGTGCTAGAGTGCGGGATACGCAGTATTTT
.,TRBJ2-5,TRBD2,TRBV5-1,CASSPPGLAGGRKTQYF,TGCGCCAGCAGCCCGCCGGGACTAGCGGGGGGGCGAAAGACCCAGTACTTC
few,TRBJ2-1,.,TRBV19,CASSMIGGKEYNEQFF,TGTGCCAGTAGTATGATCGGGGGAAAGGAGTACAATGAGCAGTTCTTC
.,TRBJ1-1,TRBD1,TRBV7-8,CASSRGQGAGEAFF,TGTGCCAGCAGCCGCGGACAGGGGGCCGGTGAAGCTTTCTTT
few,TRBJ2-3,TRBD1,TRBV5-1,CASSRTGVKDTQYF,TGCGCCAGCAGCCGGACAGGGGTTAAAGATACGCAGTATTTT
.,TRBJ1-4,.,TRBV5-4,CASSLGGNEKLFF,TGTGCCAGCAGCTTGGGCGGTAATGAAAAACTGTTTTTT
.,TRBJ2-5,.,TRBV2,CAINRLQETQYF,TGTGCCATCAACAGGTTACAAGAGACCCAGTACTTC
few,TRBJ2-1,.,TRBV9,CASSVSRSSYNEQFF,TGTGCCAGCAGCGTTTCGCGGAGCTCCTACAATGAGCAGTTCTTC
.,TRBJ2-2,.,TRBV4-3,CASSQDQGGAWPGELFF,TGCGCCAGCAGCCAAGATCAAGGGGGAGCGTGGCCCGGGGAGCTGTTTTTT
few,TRBJ2-7,TRBD1,TRBV12-5,CASGWGLGTGEEQYF,TGTGCTAGTGGTTGGGGACTCGGGACAGGGGAAGAGCAGTACTTC
few,TRBJ1-1,.,TRBV6-4,CASSEEDSANTEAFF,TGTGCCAGCAGTGAGGAGGACAGCGCGAACACTGAAGCTTTCTTT
.,TRBJ1-6,.,TRBV18,CASSPGPGSPLHF,TGTGCCAGCTCACCAGGGCCGGGATCACCCCTCCACTTT
.,TRBJ2-1,.,TRBV7-2,CASSFGGVDNEQFF,TGTGCCAGCAGCTTTGGGGGCGTAGACAATGAGCAGTTCTTC
few,TRBJ1-3,.,TRBV9,CASSVDRGFGNTIYF,TGTGCCAGCAGCGTAGATCGGGGATTCGGAAACACCATATATTTT